One TCR beta chain is described in this entry. These data belong to a study of blood T cell repertoires in COVID-19. Looking at the study overall: In each case, the material was cDNA or gDNA derived from T cells, B-cell-depleted T cells, or PBMCs.

Original processing methods: Estimation of nucleated cell counts was performed using reference gene primer amplification. The data were produced by immunoSEQ multiplex PCR, yet TCRdb's version contains in-frame clones alone and is incomplete. V, J and clone size were drawn from that table, and D and trimming were deduced from the DNA. The table records 250,000 to 350,000 clones, around 87% of them present only once. This CDR3 region has 15 residues. Germline CDR1 MNHEY, CDR2 SVGEGT. Trimming shortened V by 5 bases and J by 4 bases, and 15 bases separated the two germline ends. Sequenced material: peripheral blood. The source of this sequence is a woman aged 50 to 60 with active or convalescent COVID-19. V is TRBV6-2 or TRBV6-3 and J is TRBJ1-5; a weak D match, TRBD1 (5 bases). The chain's CDR3 is CASSRSGTVNQPQHF. CDR3 DNA sequence: TGTGCCAGCAGTCGAAGCGGGACGGTGAATCAGCCCCAGCATTTT.